This T cell receptor (beta chain) originates from a study of blood T cell repertoires in COVID-19. Study-level background: From the United States, Italy and Spain came samples of acute and convalescent COVID-19.

Profiled with immunoSEQ multiplex PCR; TCRdb holds only in-frame clones, not every one. The table includes more than 65,000 clones, roughly 84% detected once. The CDR3 runs to 15 residues. Germline loops: CDR1 SGHKS, CDR2 YYEKEE (reference sequence). Germline trimming cut 5 bases from V and 4 bases from J; bases unmatched to any gene: 6. Sequenced material: peripheral blood. The genes are TRBV5-5 and TRBJ1-2, with 12 nucleotides matching TRBD1. The sequence came from a man aged 50-60 years with acute or convalescent COVID-19. The CDR3 nucleotides read TGTGCCAGCAGACGGGACAGGGGGCTCCTCTATGGCTACACCTTC. It codes for CASRRDRGLLYGYTF.